The rows below give T cell receptor beta chains drawn from one sample of a study of response to subunit inactivated influenza vaccine. Each CDR3 protein gets one entry after TCRdb re-called the RT-PCR reads with MiXCR. The profile covers over 650,000 distinct CDR3 sequences, with approximately 17% appearing a single time and 9.5% to 13% taken by the ten largest. The sample here was PBMCs from blood, taken 5 days after vaccination. Every receptor here comes from a man aged 45 to 65 who received an inactivated influenza vaccine. CDR3s include the opening cysteine and the closing phenylalanine or tryptophan. D genes are given only for firm matches. A row's size may be missing; if present it is once, few, many or a size class.

>-|-|TRBJ2-7|TRBV4-3
TGCGCCAGCAGCCAAGATAAGGCAGTCTCCTACGAGCAGTACTTC
CASSQDKAVSYEQYF
>few|-|TRBJ2-7|TRBV3-1
TGTGCCAGCAGCCAAGAAGGGAACAGGGCCAACGAGCAGTACTTC
CASSQEGNRANEQYF
>few|-|TRBJ2-5|TRBV20-1
TGCAGTGCCTCACTACTGGGAGAGACCCAGTACTTC
CSASLLGETQYF
>many|-|TRBJ2-1|TRBV10-3
TGTGCCATCAGTGAATCAACAGGGAACACACACAATGAGCAGTTCTTC
CAISESTGNTHNEQFF
>few|-|TRBJ2-3|TRBV11-2
TGTGCCAGCAGCCCACCTTTCAGGGGCGCGGCAGATACGCAGTATTTT
CASSPPFRGAADTQYF
>many|-|TRBJ2-5|TRBV3-1
TGTGCCAGCAGCCAAAGGGGGCAAGAGACCCAGTACTTC
CASSQRGQETQYF
>-|TRBD1|TRBJ2-7|TRBV9
TGTGCCAGCATCCCCCGCGGGCAGGGGGCCTACGAGCAGTACTTC
CASIPRGQGAYEQYF
>few|-|TRBJ2-1|TRBV7-9
TGTGCCAGCAGCTTTGGGCCAGTCACCTACAATGAGCAGTTCTTC
CASSFGPVTYNEQFF
>-|TRBD2|TRBJ2-5|TRBV5-1
TGCGCCAGCAGCTTGGGATGGGGACTAGCCTACTTTCAAGAGACCCAGTACTTC
CASSLGWGLAYFQETQYF
>few|TRBD1|TRBJ2-7|TRBV12-3/TRBV12-4
TGTGCCAGCAGTTTTGACAGGGGCGGCGAGCAGTACTTC
CASSFDRGGEQYF
>-|TRBD2|TRBJ2-1|TRBV29-1
TGCAGCGGGACTGTTAGCGGGGGGACCTCTTGGAATGAGCAGTTCTTC
CSGTVSGGTSWNEQFF
>-|-|TRBJ1-4|TRBV9
TGTGCCAGCAGCGTAGAGTCTGGTACTAATGAAAAACTGTTTTTT
CASSVESGTNEKLFF
>few|-|TRBJ2-5|TRBV7-9
TGTGCCAGCGTCCGGACAGAAGAGACCCAGTACTTC
CASVRTEETQYF
>-|TRBD2|TRBJ2-5|TRBV6-1
TGTGCCAGCAGCCCCCTTCGGACTAGCGGGCCACAAGAGACCCAGTACTTC
CASSPLRTSGPQETQYF
>-|-|TRBJ1-1|TRBV20-1
TGCAGTGCCTGGGGGGCACTTATGAACACTGAAGCTTTCTTT
CSAWGALMNTEAFF
>-|-|TRBJ2-5|TRBV7-9
TGTGCCAGCAGACCCGCCGAGGGCAGGGAGACCCAGTACTTC
CASRPAEGRETQYF
>few|TRBD2|TRBJ2-7|TRBV15
TGTGCCACCAGCAGGGTAGCGGGAGGAGGCTACGAGCAGTACTTC
CATSRVAGGGYEQYF
>few|-|TRBJ1-1|TRBV12-3/TRBV12-4
TGTGCCACCGGGACGTTGAACACTGAAGCTTTCTTT
CATGTLNTEAFF
>few|-|TRBJ2-1|TRBV6-2/TRBV6-3
TGTGCCAGCAGTGCGGGGACCCTTTACAATGAGCAGTTCTTC
CASSAGTLYNEQFF
>-|-|TRBJ2-3|TRBV7-2
TGTGCCAGCAGCTTAGCTGCCCCATGGGGGGCCGGCACAGATACGCAGTATTTT
CASSLAAPWGAGTDTQYF